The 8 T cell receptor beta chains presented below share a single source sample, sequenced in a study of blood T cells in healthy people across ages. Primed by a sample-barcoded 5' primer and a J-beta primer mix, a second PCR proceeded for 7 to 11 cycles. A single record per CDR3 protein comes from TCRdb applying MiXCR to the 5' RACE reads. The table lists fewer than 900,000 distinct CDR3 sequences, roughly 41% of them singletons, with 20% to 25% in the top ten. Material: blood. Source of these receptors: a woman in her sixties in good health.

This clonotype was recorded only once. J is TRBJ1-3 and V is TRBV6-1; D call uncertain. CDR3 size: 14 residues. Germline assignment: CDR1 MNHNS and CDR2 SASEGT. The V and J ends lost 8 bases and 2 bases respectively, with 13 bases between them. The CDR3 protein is CASGEWGAGNTIYF. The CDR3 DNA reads TGTGCCAGCGGGGAGTGGGGTGCTGGAAACACCATATATTTT.

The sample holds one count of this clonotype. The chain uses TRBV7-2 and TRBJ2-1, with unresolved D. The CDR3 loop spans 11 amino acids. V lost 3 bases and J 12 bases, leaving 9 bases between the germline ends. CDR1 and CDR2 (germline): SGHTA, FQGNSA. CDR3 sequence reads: CASSFVGVQFF. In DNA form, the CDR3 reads TGTGCCAGCAGCTTCGTAGGTGTGCAGTTCTTC.

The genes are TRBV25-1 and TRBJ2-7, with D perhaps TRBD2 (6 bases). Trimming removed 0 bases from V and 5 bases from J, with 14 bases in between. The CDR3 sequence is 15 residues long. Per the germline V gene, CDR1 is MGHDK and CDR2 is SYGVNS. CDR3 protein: CASSEYRGRPHEQYF. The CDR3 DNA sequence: TGTGCCAGCAGTGAATACCGGGGGAGGCCCCACGAGCAGTACTTC.

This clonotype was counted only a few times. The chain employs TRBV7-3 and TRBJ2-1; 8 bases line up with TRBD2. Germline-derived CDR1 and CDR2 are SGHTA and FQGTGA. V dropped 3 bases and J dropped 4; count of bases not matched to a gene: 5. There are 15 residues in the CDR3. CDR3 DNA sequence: TGTGCCAGCAGCTTGAGCGGGAGTGGGTACAATGAGCAGTTCTTC. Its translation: CASSLSGSGYNEQFF.

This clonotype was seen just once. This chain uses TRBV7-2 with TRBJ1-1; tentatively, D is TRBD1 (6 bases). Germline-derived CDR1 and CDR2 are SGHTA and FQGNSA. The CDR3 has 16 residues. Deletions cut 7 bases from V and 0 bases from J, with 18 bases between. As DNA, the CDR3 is TGTGCCAGCACCGGGGTGGGGGCCTGGGTGAACACTGAAGCTTTCTTT. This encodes CASTGVGAWVNTEAFF. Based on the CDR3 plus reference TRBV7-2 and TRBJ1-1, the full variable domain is GAGVSQSPSNKVTEKGKDVELRCDPISGHTALYWYRQSLGQGLEFLIYFQGNSAPDKSGLPSDRFSAERTGGSVSTLTIQRTQQEDSAVYLCASTGVGAWVNTEAFFGQGTRLTVV.

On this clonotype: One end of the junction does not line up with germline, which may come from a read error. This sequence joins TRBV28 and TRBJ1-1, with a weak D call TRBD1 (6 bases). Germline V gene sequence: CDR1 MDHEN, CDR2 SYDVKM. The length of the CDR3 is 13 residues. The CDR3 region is CASFPGWDTGAFF. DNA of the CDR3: TGTGCCAGCTTCCCCGGGTGGGACACTGGAGCTTTCTTT.

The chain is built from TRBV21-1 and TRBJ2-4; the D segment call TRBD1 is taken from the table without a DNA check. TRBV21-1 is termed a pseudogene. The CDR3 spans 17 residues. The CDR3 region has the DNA TGTGCCAGCGGCCCCTGGGTGAGGGATCGGGGCAAAAACATTCAGTACTTC. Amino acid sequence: CASGPWVRDRGKNIQYF.

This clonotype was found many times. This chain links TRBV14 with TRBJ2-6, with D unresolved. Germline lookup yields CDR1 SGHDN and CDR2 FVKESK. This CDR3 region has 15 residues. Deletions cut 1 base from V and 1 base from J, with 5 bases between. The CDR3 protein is CASSQASSGANVLTF. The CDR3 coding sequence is TGTGCCAGCAGCCAAGCAAGTTCTGGGGCCAACGTCCTGACTTTC.